This T cell receptor beta chain comes out of a study of control samples from healthy donors and cancer patients. Trimming cost V 5 bases and J 4 bases, with 11 bases left between them. The CDR3 covers 14 residues. Per germline, CDR1 SGHAT and CDR2 FQDESV (reference sequence). Profiled with immunoSEQ multiplex PCR; TCRdb holds only in-frame clones, not every one. The sample has approximately 220,000 clones, 85% to 95% seen once. The sequenced sample was blood. The TCR comes from a man aged 45-65 years in good health. V and J are TRBV11-1 and TRBJ2-2; a possible D gene is TRBD1 (5 bases). The CDR3 loop is CASSLTGSTGELFF. CDR3 DNA sequence: TGTGCCAGCAGCCTTACAGGATCCACCGGGGAGCTGTTTTTT.